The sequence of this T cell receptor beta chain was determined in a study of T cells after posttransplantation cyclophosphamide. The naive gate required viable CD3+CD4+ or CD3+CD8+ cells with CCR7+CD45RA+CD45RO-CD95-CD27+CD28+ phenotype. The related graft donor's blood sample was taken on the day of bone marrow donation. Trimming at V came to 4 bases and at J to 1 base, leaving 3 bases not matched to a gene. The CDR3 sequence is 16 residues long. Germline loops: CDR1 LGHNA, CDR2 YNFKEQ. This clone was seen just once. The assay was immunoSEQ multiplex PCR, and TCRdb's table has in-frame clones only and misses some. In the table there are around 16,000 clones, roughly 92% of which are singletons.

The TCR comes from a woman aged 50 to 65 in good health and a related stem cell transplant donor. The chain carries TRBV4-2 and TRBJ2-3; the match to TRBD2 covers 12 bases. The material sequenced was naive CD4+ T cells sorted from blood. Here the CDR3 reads CASSRTSGTRTDTQYF. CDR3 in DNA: TGTGCCAGCAGCCGGACTAGCGGGACTCGCACAGATACGCAGTATTTT.